A selection of T cell receptor beta chains follows, all from one sample in a study of blood T cells in healthy people across ages. TCRdb fed the 5' RACE reads into MiXCR, producing one record per CDR3 protein. The data show about 1.1 million distinct CDR3 sequences, more than 30% seen once. Input material: blood. These receptors originate from a young man in good health. Each CDR3 is given with its conserved first and last residue. Each record gives: V gene, CDR3 length, clone size, D gene, J gene, CDR3 DNA, CDR3 protein. The D gene is left open where the match is weak. Size tells how often a clone was seen (once, few, many) or the class of an expanded clone, and some rows leave it out.

v_call: TRBV27
cdr3_length: 13
clone_size: .
d_call: .
j_call: TRBJ1-4
cdr3_nt: TGTGCCAGCCTTGGCCGTTGTAATGAAAAACTGTTTTTT
cdr3_aa: CASLGRCNEKLFF

v_call: TRBV20-1
cdr3_length: 14
clone_size: .
d_call: .
j_call: TRBJ2-3
cdr3_nt: TGCAGTGCATTCGGACTGGACTACACAGATACGCAGTATTTT
cdr3_aa: CSAFGLDYTDTQYF

v_call: TRBV24-1
cdr3_length: 14
clone_size: few
d_call: TRBD2
j_call: TRBJ2-3
cdr3_nt: TGTGCCACCAGCCCTAGCGGAAGCACAGATACGCAGTATTTT
cdr3_aa: CATSPSGSTDTQYF

v_call: TRBV5-1
cdr3_length: 16
clone_size: few
d_call: .
j_call: TRBJ2-5
cdr3_nt: TGCGCCAGCAGCTTGGGATTTTGGGCGGGTCAAGAGACCCAGTACTTC
cdr3_aa: CASSLGFWAGQETQYF

v_call: TRBV4-3
cdr3_length: 15
clone_size: .
d_call: .
j_call: TRBJ2-7
cdr3_nt: TGCGCCAGCAGCCAAGTTACGGGCGGCTCCTACGAGCAGTACTTC
cdr3_aa: CASSQVTGGSYEQYF

v_call: TRBV9
cdr3_length: 14
clone_size: many
d_call: .
j_call: TRBJ1-1
cdr3_nt: TGTGCCAGCAGCGTAGCTGGGGGGAACACTGAAGCTTTCTTT
cdr3_aa: CASSVAGGNTEAFF

v_call: TRBV24-1
cdr3_length: 14
clone_size: .
d_call: .
j_call: TRBJ2-1
cdr3_nt: TGTGCCACCAGTGGTTCCGGGGCCTTCGATGAGCAGTTCTTC
cdr3_aa: CATSGSGAFDEQFF

v_call: TRBV6-5
cdr3_length: 15
clone_size: .
d_call: TRBD1
j_call: TRBJ2-1
cdr3_nt: TGTGCCAGCAGTACGCGGGGACAGGGCTATAATGAGCAGTTCTTC
cdr3_aa: CASSTRGQGYNEQFF

v_call: TRBV7-9
cdr3_length: 16
clone_size: .
d_call: TRBD2
j_call: TRBJ2-1
cdr3_nt: TGTGCCAGCAGCTTCGTACTAGCGGGGGGATACAATGAGCAGTTCTTC
cdr3_aa: CASSFVLAGGYNEQFF

v_call: TRBV18
cdr3_length: 13
clone_size: few
d_call: .
j_call: TRBJ2-7
cdr3_nt: TGTGCCAGCTCACCACGGCGCGGTGGAGAGCAGTACTTC
cdr3_aa: CASSPRRGGEQYF

v_call: TRBV4-1
cdr3_length: 15
clone_size: few
d_call: .
j_call: TRBJ2-5
cdr3_nt: TGCGCCAGCAGCCAAGATTCGCAGGGCCAAGAGACCCAGTACTTC
cdr3_aa: CASSQDSQGQETQYF

v_call: TRBV7-9
cdr3_length: 20
clone_size: once
d_call: .
j_call: TRBJ1-1
cdr3_nt: TGTGCCAGCAGCTTAGTTCGGGTTGGTGGGGCCCCCCCCTTGAACACTGAAGCTTTCTTT
cdr3_aa: CASSLVRVGGAPPLNTEAFF

v_call: TRBV6-2/TRBV6-3
cdr3_length: 19
clone_size: .
d_call: TRBD2
j_call: TRBJ2-3
cdr3_nt: TGTGCCAGCAGTTACGTACTAGCGCCGAGAACCATAAGCACAGATACGCAGTATTTT
cdr3_aa: CASSYVLAPRTISTDTQYF

v_call: TRBV6-5
cdr3_length: 16
clone_size: few
d_call: .
j_call: TRBJ1-2
cdr3_nt: TGTGCCAGCTCTCGGGGGGGCAGATGGGATAACTATGGCTACACCTTC
cdr3_aa: CASSRGGRWDNYGYTF

v_call: TRBV6-6
cdr3_length: 12
clone_size: few
d_call: .
j_call: TRBJ1-5
cdr3_nt: TGTGCAGGGGGGAGGGAACGCCAGCCCCAGCATTTT
cdr3_aa: CAGGRERQPQHF

v_call: TRBV30
cdr3_length: 11
clone_size: few
d_call: .
j_call: TRBJ2-3
cdr3_nt: TGTGCCGGGGGGACCACAGATACGCAGTATTTT
cdr3_aa: CAGGTTDTQYF

v_call: TRBV20-1
cdr3_length: 17
clone_size: .
d_call: TRBD2
j_call: TRBJ2-3
cdr3_nt: TGCAGTGCCTTAGGACTAGCGGGGGGCCCTAGCACAGATACGCAGTATTTT
cdr3_aa: CSALGLAGGPSTDTQYF

v_call: TRBV13
cdr3_length: 21
clone_size: .
d_call: TRBD2
j_call: TRBJ2-2
cdr3_nt: TGTGCCAGCAGCTTTGAGACTCGGCTAGCGGGCGACTCACCGAACACCGGGGAGCTGTTTTTT
cdr3_aa: CASSFETRLAGDSPNTGELFF

v_call: TRBV5-1
cdr3_length: 14
clone_size: few
d_call: .
j_call: TRBJ1-1
cdr3_nt: TGCGCCAGCAGCTTGGCCGGGGGAAGGTCTGAAGCTTTCTTT
cdr3_aa: CASSLAGGRSEAFF

v_call: TRBV12-1
cdr3_length: 14
clone_size: few
d_call: .
j_call: TRBJ2-7
cdr3_nt: TGTGCCAGCAGCTCCCCCTCGGTCATTTACGAGCAGTACTTC
cdr3_aa: CASSSPSVIYEQYF

v_call: TRBV20-1
cdr3_length: 13
clone_size: few
d_call: .
j_call: TRBJ1-1
cdr3_nt: TGCAGTGCTATAGACCGGTTGAACACTGAAGCTTTCTTT
cdr3_aa: CSAIDRLNTEAFF

v_call: TRBV5-1
cdr3_length: 14
clone_size: .
d_call: TRBD2
j_call: TRBJ2-3
cdr3_nt: TGCGCCAGCAGCTTGGGAGGTAGCGGGGAGGCGCAGTATTTT
cdr3_aa: CASSLGGSGEAQYF

v_call: TRBV28
cdr3_length: 13
clone_size: .
d_call: .
j_call: TRBJ2-7
cdr3_nt: TGTGCCAGCAGTTTATCGGGGGCGGATGAGCAGTACTTC
cdr3_aa: CASSLSGADEQYF

v_call: TRBV27
cdr3_length: 16
clone_size: .
d_call: .
j_call: TRBJ2-1
cdr3_nt: TGTGCCAGCAGTACCCCGAGGGGTTCCTCCTACAATGAGCAGTTCTTC
cdr3_aa: CASSTPRGSSYNEQFF

v_call: TRBV29-1
cdr3_length: 13
clone_size: .
d_call: .
j_call: TRBJ1-1
cdr3_nt: TGCAGCGTTGGTCCAGGGCTGAACACTGAAGCTTTCTTT
cdr3_aa: CSVGPGLNTEAFF

v_call: TRBV14
cdr3_length: 13
clone_size: many
d_call: .
j_call: TRBJ1-2
cdr3_nt: TGCGCCAGCAGCCAAGGTCAGTCCTATGGCTACACCTTC
cdr3_aa: CASSQGQSYGYTF

v_call: TRBV4-3
cdr3_length: 14
clone_size: few
d_call: .
j_call: TRBJ1-1
cdr3_nt: TGCGCCAGCAGGACAGACTCGGTACCTACTGAAGCTTTCTTT
cdr3_aa: CASRTDSVPTEAFF

v_call: TRBV9
cdr3_length: 16
clone_size: .
d_call: TRBD2
j_call: TRBJ2-1
cdr3_nt: TGTGCCAGCAGCGTCGGGGGGTCCCACTCCTACAATGAACAGTTCTTC
cdr3_aa: CASSVGGSHSYNEQFF

v_call: TRBV7-2
cdr3_length: 15
clone_size: .
d_call: TRBD2
j_call: TRBJ2-7
cdr3_nt: TGTGCCAGCAGCCCTGCCGGGACTACTTCCTACGAGCAGTACTTC
cdr3_aa: CASSPAGTTSYEQYF

v_call: TRBV12-3/TRBV12-4
cdr3_length: 14
clone_size: .
d_call: .
j_call: TRBJ1-4
cdr3_nt: TGTGCCAGCAGTTTTGCAGGGTCTAATGAAAAACTGTTTTTT
cdr3_aa: CASSFAGSNEKLFF

v_call: TRBV12-3/TRBV12-4
cdr3_length: 14
clone_size: few
d_call: TRBD1
j_call: TRBJ2-2
cdr3_nt: TGTGCCAGCAGTCCCGGACAGGGGACCGGGGAGCTGTTTTTT
cdr3_aa: CASSPGQGTGELFF

v_call: TRBV30
cdr3_length: 12
clone_size: .
d_call: .
j_call: TRBJ2-3
cdr3_nt: TGTGCCTGGAGTTATCTAAGGGATACGCAGTATTTT
cdr3_aa: CAWSYLRDTQYF

v_call: TRBV21-1
cdr3_length: 16
clone_size: many
d_call: .
j_call: TRBJ2-1
cdr3_nt: TGTGCCAGCAGCCAGCGGACAGGGCACGGTTACAATGAGCAGTTCTTC
cdr3_aa: CASSQRTGHGYNEQFF

v_call: TRBV28
cdr3_length: 12
clone_size: few
d_call: .
j_call: TRBJ1-2
cdr3_nt: TGTGCCAGCAGCCTGACGACCTATGGCTACACCTTC
cdr3_aa: CASSLTTYGYTF

v_call: TRBV12-3/TRBV12-4
cdr3_length: 12
clone_size: many
d_call: .
j_call: TRBJ1-2
cdr3_nt: TGTGCCAGCAGTTTACCAGGGGATGGCTACACCTTC
cdr3_aa: CASSLPGDGYTF

v_call: TRBV27
cdr3_length: 13
clone_size: few
d_call: .
j_call: TRBJ1-1
cdr3_nt: TGTGCCAGCAGACTGACAACGAACACTGAAGCTTTCTTT
cdr3_aa: CASRLTTNTEAFF